This T cell receptor (beta chain) was retrieved from a study of T cells in Graves' hyperthyroidism and ophthalmopathy. V dropped 12 bases and J dropped 5; count of bases not matched to a gene: 10. The CDR3 is made up of 13 amino acids. In germline, CDR1 is KGHDR, CDR2 SFDVKD. Absent ophthalmopathy progression within 18 months defined stable Graves' hyperthyroidism. PBMCs were sourced from 9 to 10 ml fresh peripheral blood. General observations from the study: Within blood appeared most thyroid clonotypes that had expanded above 0.001.

Remarks on this clonotype: Its antigen remains unknown.

Amplified TCR beta CDR3 regions derived from RNA transcripts. The HTBI primer set was used in a first-round RT-PCR of the TCR CDR3. TCRdb itself ran the multiplex PCR reads through MiXCR, one entry per CDR3 protein. The sample records around 100,000 distinct CDR3 sequences, about 50% being singletons. This TCR derives from a man aged 35-49 years with Graves' hyperthyroidism. The V call is TRBV24-1, the J call TRBJ1-2; the match to TRBD1 covers 8 bases. The sequenced material came from blood. The CDR3 region is CAWSRDRPYGYTF. The CDR3 bases are TGTGCCTGGAGTAGGGACAGGCCTTATGGCTACACCTTC.